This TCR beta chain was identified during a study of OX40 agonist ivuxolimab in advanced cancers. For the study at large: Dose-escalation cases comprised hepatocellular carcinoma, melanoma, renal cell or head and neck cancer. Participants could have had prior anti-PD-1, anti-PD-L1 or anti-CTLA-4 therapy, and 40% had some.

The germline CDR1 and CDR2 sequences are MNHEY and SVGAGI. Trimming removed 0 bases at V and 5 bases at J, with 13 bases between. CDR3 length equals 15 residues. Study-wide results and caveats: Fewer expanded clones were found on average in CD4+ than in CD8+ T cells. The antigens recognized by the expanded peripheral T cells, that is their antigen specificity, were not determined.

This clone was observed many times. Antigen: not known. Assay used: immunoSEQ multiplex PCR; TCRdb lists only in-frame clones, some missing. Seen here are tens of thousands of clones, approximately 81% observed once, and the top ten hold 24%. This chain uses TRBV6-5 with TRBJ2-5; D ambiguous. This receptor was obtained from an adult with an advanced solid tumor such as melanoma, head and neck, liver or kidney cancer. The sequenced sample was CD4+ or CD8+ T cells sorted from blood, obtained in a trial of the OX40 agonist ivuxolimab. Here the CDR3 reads CASSYSIEDSETQYF. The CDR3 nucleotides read TGTGCCAGCAGTTACTCGATAGAGGATTCGGAGACCCAGTACTTC.